The 12 T cell receptor beta chains below were found in one sample sequenced in a study of early T cells in non-severe SARS-CoV-2 infection. TCRdb reanalysed the 5' RACE reads using MiXCR and keeps one entry per CDR3 protein. This table holds roughly 100,000 distinct CDR3 sequences, about 12% found once. Sequencing input: whole blood. These receptor sequences come from an adult who was a healthcare worker with PCR-confirmed SARS-CoV-2 infection or an uninfected control (not recorded which).

V gene TRBV29-1 combines with J gene TRBJ2-2; TRBD1 matches at 8 bases. The CDR3 is 12 amino acids. V was clipped by 4 bases and J by 7 bases; unmatched bases: 2. Germline assignment: CDR1 SQVTM and CDR2 ANQGSEA. The DNA for the CDR3 is TGCAGCGTTGCAGGGGGCCTCGGGGAGCTGTTTTTT. It encodes CSVAGGLGELFF.

The gene calls are TRBV28 and TRBJ2-1, with 12 positions matching TRBD2. Germline-derived CDR1 and CDR2 are MDHEN and SYDVKM. V lost 3 bases to trimming and J lost 5 bases; unmatched junction nucleotides: 5. The CDR3 loop spans 16 amino acids. The CDR3 sequence: CASSFPRLAGDNEQFF. CDR3 in DNA: TGTGCCAGCAGTTTCCCCAGACTAGCGGGGGACAATGAGCAGTTCTTC. Supplemented by reference TRBV28 and TRBJ2-1, the full variable domain reads DVKVTQSSRYLVKRTGEKVFLECVQDMDHENMFWYRQDPGLGLRLIYFSYDVKMKEKGDIPEGYSVSREKKERFSLILESASTNQTSMYLCASSFPRLAGDNEQFFGPGTRLTVL.

The gene calls are TRBV28 and TRBJ2-1, with TRBD2 identical over 7 bases. The CDR3 is 18 residues long. The junction had 22 bases not matched to a gene; V was cut back by 5 bases and J by 9 bases. Germline assignment: CDR1 MDHEN and CDR2 SYDVKM. The CDR3 DNA sequence: TGTGCCAGCAGTACCGGACTGGTCCTAGCGGCCGTGAGGCTTGAGCAGTTCTTC. It codes for CASSTGLVLAAVRLEQFF.

This clonotype was recorded a few times. CDR3 residues: CASSQGGTSIYEQYF. CDR3 nucleotide sequence: TGCGCCAGCAGTCAGGGGGGGACATCGATCTACGAGCAGTACTTC. The J gene is TRBJ2-7, the V gene TRBV23-1; D perhaps matches TRBD2 (7 bases). TRBV23-1 belongs to the ORF category, with a function that is uncertain. This CDR3 region has 15 residues. The V end lost 3 bases, the J end lost 3 bases, and 15 bases lay between the germline ends.

About this clonotype itself: This may be a read error, as it is one base from a much larger clone. The V call is TRBV20-1, the J call TRBJ1-3; D is undetermined. Looked up from germline, CDR1 is DFQATT and CDR2 is SNEGSKA (reference sequence). The CDR3 loop spans 12 amino acids. The CDR3 loop reads CRARGSSNTIYF. CDR3 coding DNA: TGCAGAGCTAGAGGCAGTTCAAACACCATATATTTT.

The J gene is TRBJ2-6, the V gene TRBV12-3 or TRBV12-4, with D unresolved. Trimming pared 6 bases from V and 2 bases from J, leaving 11 bases between. The CDR3 contains 15 residues. CDR3 bases: TGTGCCAGCAGCGCCCCGGCCCCTGGGGCCAACGTCCTGACTTTC. This sequence encodes CASSAPAPGANVLTF.

J is TRBJ2-5 and V is TRBV11-3; D perhaps matches TRBD1 (6 bases). Germline lookup yields CDR1 SGHNT and CDR2 YENEEA. V gave up 0 bases and J gave up 1 base, with 9 bases separating them. This CDR3 has 15 residues. The CDR3 loop is CASSLEGTSQETQYF. The CDR3 bases are TGTGCCAGCAGCTTAGAGGGGACAAGCCAAGAGACCCAGTACTTC.

This rearrangement joins TRBV5-1 to TRBJ1-4; 10 bases line up with TRBD1. The germline gives CDR1 SGHRS, CDR2 YFSETQ. This CDR3 is built from 15 residues. Trimming removed 4 bases from V and 5 bases from J; junction bases left unmatched: 5. CDR3 in amino acids: CASSRRQGANEKLFF. Here the CDR3 DNA reads TGCGCCAGCAGCCGTCGACAGGGGGCGAATGAAAAACTGTTTTTT.

This clonotype was observed at least ten times. This rearrangement joins TRBV5-1 to TRBJ2-3, with a weak D call TRBD2 (5 bases). The ends were cut back, 5 bases at V and 1 base at J, with 17 bases in the middle. The CDR3 extends over 16 amino acids. CDR1 SGHRS and CDR2 YFSETQ come from the germline V gene. CDR3 amino acids: CASSPIQARGTDTQYF. The CDR3 DNA reads TGCGCCAGCAGTCCGATCCAGGCGCGGGGCACAGATACGCAGTATTTT.

In its sample, this clonotype was seen many times. The chain links TRBV2 to TRBJ2-7; TRBD2 is a possible D gene (5 bases). V was trimmed by 7 bases and J by 0 bases, leaving 7 bases between them. This CDR3 has 12 amino acids. CDR1 SNHLY and CDR2 FYNNEI come from the germline V gene. CDR3 DNA: TGTGCCAGCATCCGGGACTCCTACGAGCAGTACTTC. Protein sequence: CASIRDSYEQYF.

This clonotype was recorded a few times. V gene TRBV30 combines with J gene TRBJ1-2; TRBD1 matches at 10 bases. V lost 8 bases and J lost 11; bases outside the gene matches: 11. CDR1 is GTSNPN, CDR2 SVGIG, per germline (reference sequence). The CDR3 totals 12 residues. CDR3 DNA sequence: TGTGCCCGAAACCTGGGACAGGGGAGGTACACCTTC. Translated: CARNLGQGRYTF.

This clonotype came up a few times. This chain uses TRBV27 with TRBJ2-5; 8 nucleotides match TRBD2. The CDR3 is 18 amino acids. Germline V gene data show CDR1 as MNHEY and CDR2 as SMNVEV (reference sequence). The V gene end was trimmed by 1 base and the J gene end by 1 base; junction bases not matched to a gene: 11. The CDR3 DNA reads TGTGCCAGCAGTTTATTTGGGACTAGATTTGGTCCCCAAGAGACCCAGTACTTC. As protein: CASSLFGTRFGPQETQYF.